The T cell receptor beta chain described here comes from a study of T cell repertoires in ileal Crohn's disease. Whole-study context: Per sample, roughly 500 nanograms of biopsy DNA were TCRB immunosequenced.

A word on this clone: Its antigen is currently unknown.

The CDR3 is 16 amino acids. V lost 4 bases, J lost 5 bases, and 12 bases stayed unmatched. Germline V gene sequence: CDR1 SGHNT, CDR2 YENEEA. Time point: inflamed ileum from the surgical specimen. The table came from immunoSEQ multiplex PCR; TCRdb's copy has only in-frame clones and leaves some out. The table includes under 8,000 clones, approximately 83% detected once. Broader study findings: Active smokers at surgery had more clonal expansions than non-smokers.

The chain recombines TRBV11-3 with TRBJ2-5, with 8 bases aligning to TRBD1. The TCR sequence derives from an adult with Crohn's disease. The sample was ileal tissue. The CDR3 DNA sequence: TGTGCCAGCAGCTATCGTTTCGGACAGGGAGGCGAGACCCAGTACTTC. Translation gives CASSYRFGQGGETQYF.